These 10 T cell receptor beta chains came from one sample sequenced in a study of blood T cell repertoires in COVID-19. Here immunoSEQ multiplex PCR was the method, and the copy in TCRdb shows in-frame clones only, minus some. The sample carries 200,000 to 250,000 clones, 85% recorded once. Sequenced sample: peripheral blood. These receptors were taken from a woman in her 70s with COVID-19, enrolled during active disease.

The chain combines TRBV9 with TRBJ2-2, with 8 bases fitting TRBD2. V was pared by 0 bases and J by 1 base, with 8 bases of the junction left unmatched. Looked up from germline, CDR1 is SGDLS and CDR2 is YYNGEE. This CDR3 comprises 18 residues. The CDR3 nucleotides read TGTGCCAGCAGCGTAGAAGGAGGTCTAGCGGGGAACACCGGGGAGCTGTTTTTT. Translating gives CASSVEGGLAGNTGELFF.

The V call is TRBV6-5, the J call TRBJ1-2; 9 positions agree with TRBD1. This CDR3 spans 16 amino acids. CDR1 is MNHEY, CDR2 SVGAGI, per germline. The V gene end was trimmed by 6 bases and the J gene end by 3 bases; junction bases not matched to a gene: 11. The CDR3 loop reads CASSYPTGGRDYGYTF. CDR3 DNA: TGTGCCAGCAGCTACCCGACAGGGGGTCGGGACTATGGCTACACCTTC.

This clone was counted between two and nine times. CDR3 sequence: CASKPGVAGEDEQFF. The CDR3, as DNA: TGTGCCAGCAAACCAGGGGTAGCGGGGGAGGATGAGCAGTTCTTC. The chain uses TRBV7-2 and TRBJ2-1, with 9 nucleotides matching TRBD2. The length of the CDR3 is 15 residues. J lost 8 bases, V lost 7 bases, and 12 bases had no gene match. Germline loops: CDR1 SGHTA, CDR2 FQGNSA.

The gene calls are TRBV13 and TRBJ2-3; 7 nucleotides align to TRBD1. The trim removed 7 bases at V and 4 bases at J, leaving 11 bases unmatched. The germline V gene has CDR1 PRHDT and CDR2 FYEKMQ (reference sequence). CDR3 length: 15 amino acids. Here the CDR3 reads CASMRQGTGADTQYF. The CDR3 coding sequence is TGTGCCAGCATGAGACAGGGAACTGGAGCAGATACGCAGTATTTT.

This chain joins TRBV6-5 and TRBJ1-2; 8 nucleotides align to TRBD1. Germline loops: CDR1 MNHEY, CDR2 SVGAGI. The CDR3 contains 14 residues. The ends lost 2 bases at V and 7 bases at J; junction bases unmatched: 6. The CDR3 nucleotides are TGTGCCAGCAGTTACGCAGGGGGCCGTGGTGGCTACACCTTC. Translation: CASSYAGGRGGYTF.

The rearrangement links TRBV7-9 to TRBJ1-1; D unresolved. The CDR3 is made up of 15 amino acids. Germline values: CDR1 SEHNR, CDR2 FQNEAQ (reference sequence). V lost 1 base and J 1 base, leaving 10 bases between the germline ends. The CDR3 reads CASSLEGGKNTEAFF. CDR3 coding DNA: TGTGCCAGCAGCTTAGAGGGAGGGAAGAACACTGAAGCTTTCTTT.

The chain carries TRBV7-2 and TRBJ1-2; D uncertain. This CDR3 spans 14 amino acids. V was shortened by 1 base and J by 0 bases, with 6 bases between the two germline ends. Looked up from germline, CDR1 is SGHTA and CDR2 is FQGNSA. DNA for the CDR3: TGTGCCAGCAGCTTAGGTGTAGCTAACTATGGCTACACCTTC. It is translated as CASSLGVANYGYTF.

This clone was detected a few times. The V gene is TRBV7-9, the J gene TRBJ2-4; 7 nucleotides align to TRBD2. J lost 7 bases, V lost 3 bases, and 12 bases had no gene match. The CDR3 consists of 16 residues. CDR1 and CDR2 (germline): SEHNR, FQNEAQ (reference sequence). CDR3 DNA sequence: TGTGCCAGCAGCTTCCCTCCTGGGGACGGGAGGAACATTCAGTACTTC. It yields the protein CASSFPPGDGRNIQYF.

Comments on this clone: Its ends do not fully match the called genes, so a read error is possible. The chain has TRBV7-2 and TRBJ1-2, with 9 bases lining up with TRBD1. The CDR3 is made up of 14 amino acids. Germline V gene data show CDR1 as SGHTA and CDR2 as FQGNSA. CDR3 nucleotides: TGTGCCAGCAGCTGGGGACAGGGCAGGGAGCAGTTGGCCTTC. Protein product: CASSWGQGREQLAF. Together with reference TRBV7-2 and TRBJ1-2, the CDR3 gives the full variable domain: GAGVSQSPSNKVTEKGKDVELRCDPISGHTALYWYRQSLGQGLEFLIYFQGNSAPDKSGLPSDRFSAERTGGSVSTLTIQRTQQEDSAVYLCASSWGQGREQLAFGSGTRLTVV.

The chain employs TRBV9 and TRBJ1-2, with no clear D. The length of the CDR3 is 15 residues. Trimming cost V 7 bases and J 0 bases, with 16 bases left between them. Germline CDR1 reads SGDLS; CDR2 reads YYNGEE. The CDR3 loop reads CASSNFLAANYGYTF. The CDR3 DNA is TGTGCCAGCTCCAACTTCTTAGCGGCTAACTATGGCTACACCTTC.